These T cell receptor beta chains were read from a single sample in a study of regulatory T cells in long-lasting Graves disease. TCRdb re-analysed the multiplex PCR reads in MiXCR, keeping a single row per CDR3 protein. The repertoire has 400,000 to 500,000 distinct CDR3 sequences, 15% to 20% of them found once; the top ten carry about 10%. The same data also went into a second study, on T cells in Graves' hyperthyroidism and ophthalmopathy.

The material was peripheral blood mononuclear cells (PBMCs), obtained at new diagnosis, from a patient treated with antithyroid drugs. All receptors derive from a woman aged 25 to 39 with Graves disease. The CDR3 runs from the conserved cysteine through the conserved F or W. The order of the fields is V gene, D gene, clone size, J gene, CDR3 DNA, CDR3 protein. The D gene is left open where the match is weak. Only part of the rows carry a size: once, few, many, or a class if the clone is expanded.

v_gene: TRBV6-1
d_gene: TRBD2
abundance: few
j_gene: TRBJ2-7
CDR3nt: TGTGCCAGCAGTGCTGCGGGAGGGATCTACGAGCAGTACTTC
CDR3aa: CASSAAGGIYEQYF

v_gene: TRBV5-6
d_gene: TRBD1
abundance: few
j_gene: TRBJ1-5
CDR3nt: TGTGCCAGCAGCCCGTCGGACAGGGACCATCAGCCCCAGCATTTT
CDR3aa: CASSPSDRDHQPQHF

v_gene: TRBV29-1
d_gene: NA
abundance: few
j_gene: TRBJ1-4
CDR3nt: TGCAGCGTTACAGGGACTACAACTAATGAAAAACTGTTTTTT
CDR3aa: CSVTGTTTNEKLFF

v_gene: TRBV6-1
d_gene: TRBD2
abundance: many
j_gene: TRBJ2-4
CDR3nt: TGTGCCAGCTCCTCGGCGGGAGGGCCGACGGTAGACATTCAGTACTTC
CDR3aa: CASSSAGGPTVDIQYF

v_gene: TRBV20-1
d_gene: TRBD2
abundance: few
j_gene: TRBJ2-7
CDR3nt: TGCAGTGCTAGAGATCTCCTTTGGGGGGGGACCTACGAGCAGTACTTC
CDR3aa: CSARDLLWGGTYEQYF

v_gene: TRBV12-3/TRBV12-4
d_gene: TRBD1
abundance: many
j_gene: TRBJ1-2
CDR3nt: TGTGCCAGCAGTTTATTGACAGGGACTGGGGTTCACTATGGCTACACCTTC
CDR3aa: CASSLLTGTGVHYGYTF

v_gene: TRBV10-3
d_gene: TRBD1
abundance: NA
j_gene: TRBJ1-5
CDR3nt: TGTGCCATCAGCGTTGGACAGGGCAGCAATCAGTCCCAGCATTTT
CDR3aa: CAISVGQGSNQSQHF

v_gene: TRBV7-3
d_gene: NA
abundance: many
j_gene: TRBJ2-1
CDR3nt: TGTGCCAGCAGCTCAGATGGGCAGTTCTTC
CDR3aa: CASSSDGQFF

v_gene: TRBV6-1
d_gene: TRBD1
abundance: many
j_gene: TRBJ2-1
CDR3nt: TGTGCCTCCCGGTGGGGGACAGGGGTCTACAATGAGCAGTTCTTC
CDR3aa: CASRWGTGVYNEQFF

v_gene: TRBV20-1
d_gene: NA
abundance: few
j_gene: TRBJ2-1
CDR3nt: TGCAGTGCTAGAGACGACAGCCACTACAATGAGCAGTTCTTC
CDR3aa: CSARDDSHYNEQFF

v_gene: TRBV15
d_gene: NA
abundance: many
j_gene: TRBJ2-5
CDR3nt: TGTGCCACCAGCAGAGATCCAGCGGCAGAGACCCAGTACTTC
CDR3aa: CATSRDPAAETQYF

v_gene: TRBV29-1
d_gene: NA
abundance: many
j_gene: TRBJ1-4
CDR3nt: TGCAGCGTTGAAGAGCAGGGTAACGAAAAACTGTTTTTT
CDR3aa: CSVEEQGNEKLFF

v_gene: TRBV28
d_gene: NA
abundance: many
j_gene: TRBJ1-1
CDR3nt: TGTGCCAGCAGCCTTTGGGGCGACGCTGAAGCTTTCTTT
CDR3aa: CASSLWGDAEAFF

v_gene: TRBV6-1
d_gene: TRBD2
abundance: many
j_gene: TRBJ2-3
CDR3nt: TGTGCCAGCAGCCGGGAGCGGGAGGGCCGTGGAGATACGCAGTATTTT
CDR3aa: CASSREREGRGDTQYF

v_gene: TRBV19
d_gene: TRBD2
abundance: few
j_gene: TRBJ2-1
CDR3nt: TGTGCCAGTAGTATGGGACGGGAGGATGAGCAGTTCTTC
CDR3aa: CASSMGREDEQFF

v_gene: TRBV19
d_gene: NA
abundance: NA
j_gene: TRBJ2-3
CDR3nt: TGTGCCAGTAGTATAGCCCCTCGCACAGATACGCAGTATTTT
CDR3aa: CASSIAPRTDTQYF

v_gene: TRBV6-5
d_gene: TRBD1
abundance: many
j_gene: TRBJ2-3
CDR3nt: TGTGCCAGCAGTTACACGGGACCGGGACAGATAACCGATACGCAGTATTTT
CDR3aa: CASSYTGPGQITDTQYF

v_gene: TRBV20-1
d_gene: NA
abundance: NA
j_gene: TRBJ2-7
CDR3nt: TGCAGTGCTAGAGGATCCCCGGCTAGCCCCTACGAGCAGTACTTC
CDR3aa: CSARGSPASPYEQYF

v_gene: TRBV15
d_gene: NA
abundance: many
j_gene: TRBJ2-7
CDR3nt: TGTGCCACCAGCAGAAAAGGGGGGACATTTAACGAGCAGTACTTC
CDR3aa: CATSRKGGTFNEQYF

v_gene: TRBV9
d_gene: TRBD1
abundance: NA
j_gene: TRBJ2-7
CDR3nt: TGTGCCAGCTCGGACGGACAGGGAATTACCTACGAGCAGTACTTC
CDR3aa: CASSDGQGITYEQYF

v_gene: TRBV4-2
d_gene: NA
abundance: few
j_gene: TRBJ2-7
CDR3nt: TGTGCCAGCAGCCTACACGACAGCGGACGAACCTACGAGCAGTACTTC
CDR3aa: CASSLHDSGRTYEQYF

v_gene: TRBV11-2
d_gene: TRBD1
abundance: many
j_gene: TRBJ2-3
CDR3nt: TGTGCCAGCGGCGCAGCCAGTAGGGGGCTGACAGATACGCAGTATTTT
CDR3aa: CASGAASRGLTDTQYF

v_gene: TRBV18
d_gene: NA
abundance: many
j_gene: TRBJ2-1
CDR3nt: TGTGCCAGCTCACCACCGGGCAGGGCCTCCTACAATGAGCAGTTCTTC
CDR3aa: CASSPPGRASYNEQFF

v_gene: TRBV4-1
d_gene: NA
abundance: NA
j_gene: TRBJ2-2
CDR3nt: TGCGCCAGCAGCCTACAAGGGTTAGACACCGGGGAGCTGTTTTTT
CDR3aa: CASSLQGLDTGELFF

v_gene: TRBV30
d_gene: NA
abundance: few
j_gene: TRBJ1-3
CDR3nt: TGTGCCTGGACCCTCCCCGGGGCTTCTGGAAACACCATATATTTT
CDR3aa: CAWTLPGASGNTIYF

v_gene: TRBV27
d_gene: NA
abundance: many
j_gene: TRBJ2-5
CDR3nt: TGTGCCAGCAGCCTAGCGGGGCCCGGGACAGGGGTCCAAGAGACCCAGTACTTC
CDR3aa: CASSLAGPGTGVQETQYF

v_gene: TRBV11-2
d_gene: NA
abundance: NA
j_gene: TRBJ2-4
CDR3nt: TGTGCCAGCAGCTTAGTTTATCGGACCCATTCTAAAAACATTCAGTACTTC
CDR3aa: CASSLVYRTHSKNIQYF

v_gene: TRBV7-2
d_gene: NA
abundance: many
j_gene: TRBJ1-2
CDR3nt: TGTGCCAGCAGATTCATGGATCCCAACTATGGCTACACCTTC
CDR3aa: CASRFMDPNYGYTF

v_gene: TRBV29-1
d_gene: TRBD2
abundance: NA
j_gene: TRBJ2-5
CDR3nt: TGCAGCGTCGCTAGCGGGAGCGGTGAGACCCAGTACTTC
CDR3aa: CSVASGSGETQYF

v_gene: TRBV14
d_gene: TRBD1
abundance: NA
j_gene: TRBJ2-7
CDR3nt: TGTGCCAGCAGCCGCTTACAGGGGGGAAACTACGAGCAGTACTTC
CDR3aa: CASSRLQGGNYEQYF

v_gene: TRBV20-1
d_gene: NA
abundance: many
j_gene: TRBJ2-3
CDR3nt: TGCAGTGCTAGTGTTGATGATCCAGATACGCAGTATTTT
CDR3aa: CSASVDDPDTQYF

v_gene: TRBV6-1
d_gene: NA
abundance: NA
j_gene: TRBJ2-7
CDR3nt: TGTGCCAGCAGTGAGATGGTATGGGTGGTTGGGTACGAGCAGTACTTC
CDR3aa: CASSEMVWVVGYEQYF

v_gene: TRBV27
d_gene: NA
abundance: NA
j_gene: TRBJ1-2
CDR3nt: TGTGCCAGCAGTTTCACGGCAGGGCAGGACTATGGCTACACCTTC
CDR3aa: CASSFTAGQDYGYTF

v_gene: TRBV29-1
d_gene: TRBD2
abundance: few
j_gene: TRBJ2-7
CDR3nt: TGCAGCGTTGATTGGACTAGCGGGAGGGCAGTAGGGTTTCTCGAGCAGTACTTC
CDR3aa: CSVDWTSGRAVGFLEQYF

v_gene: TRBV24-1
d_gene: TRBD2
abundance: many
j_gene: TRBJ2-3
CDR3nt: TGTGCCACCAGTGATTCGAGCGGGGTCGAGGATACGCAGTATTTT
CDR3aa: CATSDSSGVEDTQYF

v_gene: TRBV6-2/TRBV6-3
d_gene: NA
abundance: many
j_gene: TRBJ2-7
CDR3nt: TGTGCCAGCAGTTACTCGACTCCCGACAGGTGGTACGAGCAGTACTTC
CDR3aa: CASSYSTPDRWYEQYF

v_gene: TRBV28
d_gene: NA
abundance: many
j_gene: TRBJ1-2
CDR3nt: TGTGCCAGCACAGGGGAAGGGCGAGGCTACACCTTC
CDR3aa: CASTGEGRGYTF

v_gene: TRBV20-1
d_gene: NA
abundance: few
j_gene: TRBJ2-4
CDR3nt: TGCAGTGCCCTTTTTCGCTTATCCAAAAACATTCAGTACTTC
CDR3aa: CSALFRLSKNIQYF

v_gene: TRBV7-9
d_gene: NA
abundance: few
j_gene: TRBJ2-2
CDR3nt: TGTGCCAGCAGTACTGGGGCTATTAACAGGAACACCGGGGAGCTGTTTTTT
CDR3aa: CASSTGAINRNTGELFF

v_gene: TRBV3-1
d_gene: NA
abundance: NA
j_gene: TRBJ2-7
CDR3nt: TGTGCCAGCAATTCCGCAGGCGTCACCTACGAGCAGTACTTC
CDR3aa: CASNSAGVTYEQYF

v_gene: TRBV7-9
d_gene: NA
abundance: many
j_gene: TRBJ1-3
CDR3nt: TGTGCCAGCAGCCAGGACGGACACTCTGGAAACACCATATATTTT
CDR3aa: CASSQDGHSGNTIYF

v_gene: TRBV6-5
d_gene: TRBD2
abundance: many
j_gene: TRBJ2-7
CDR3nt: TGTGCCAGCAGTTACTCGGCCAGCGGGAGTTCCTACGAGCAGTACTTC
CDR3aa: CASSYSASGSSYEQYF